Presented here are 30 T cell receptor beta chains from one specimen sequenced in a study of glioma-infiltrating T cells. The iRepertoire nested amplicon-rescue multiplex PCR amplified TCR alpha and beta CDR3s from RNA. One entry per CDR3 protein, called by TCRdb with MiXCR from the multiplex PCR reads. The sample has more than 300,000 distinct CDR3 sequences, about 40% seen once; the top ten hold around 11%. Sequencing was performed on glioma tissue, nonneoplastic brain tissue, or PBMCs (not recorded which). The origin of the receptors is a human donor with low-grade glioma or glioblastoma, undergoing nonglioma brain surgery, or in good health (not recorded which).

Note on this clonotype: This may come from a read error, since a much larger clone is one base off. The gene calls are TRBV6-1 and TRBJ2-5; 9 nucleotides match TRBD2. Looked up from germline, CDR1 is MNHNS and CDR2 is SASEGT. The CDR3 covers 12 residues. The trim removed 6 bases at V and 9 bases at J, leaving 5 bases unmatched. CDR3: CASSPGGGAQYF. Here the CDR3 DNA reads TGTGCCAGCAGCCCGGGCGGGGGGGCCCAGTACTTC.

This clonotype was observed a handful of times. V gene TRBV27 combines with J gene TRBJ1-4; unclear D gene. The germline gives CDR1 MNHEY, CDR2 SMNVEV (reference sequence). CDR3 length: 14 residues. V was cut by 7 bases and J by 8 bases, with 17 bases left in between. CDR3 amino acids: CASKSWGSIEKLFF. The DNA for the CDR3 is TGTGCCAGCAAGTCGTGGGGTTCGATAGAAAAACTGTTTTTT.

Comments on this clonotype: One junction end does not reproduce the germline sequence, and a read error may be involved. The chain is built from TRBV5-4 and TRBJ2-3; TRBD1 matches 8 bases. In germline, CDR1 is SGHNT, CDR2 YYREEE (reference sequence). There are 15 residues in the CDR3. CDR3 in DNA: TGCGCCAGCAGCCGCTTCCAGGGGGCCCGGGAGACCAAGTACTTC. It translates to CASSRFQGARETKYF. Filled out from reference TRBV5-4 and TRBJ2-3, the complete variable domain reads ETGVTQSPTHLIKTRGQQVTLRCSSQSGHNTVSWYQQALGQGPQFIFQYYREEENGRGNFPPRFSGLQFPNYSSELNVNALELDDSALYLCASSRFQGARETKYFGPGTRLTVL.

Comment on this clonotype: The junction differs from germline at one of its ends, possibly a read error. The V call is TRBV7-2, the J call TRBJ2-1, with D possibly matching TRBD1 (5 bases). From germline, CDR1 is SGHTA and CDR2 FQGNSA. The CDR3 has 14 amino acids. As DNA, the CDR3 is TGTGCCGGCAGCTCCCTACAGGCCTACAATGAGCAGTTCTTC. Its protein product is CAGSSLQAYNEQFF.

This clonotype was found a few times. The V gene is TRBV7-2, the J gene TRBJ1-2; the D gene is possibly TRBD1 (6 bases). CDR1 is SGHTA and CDR2 is FQGNSA in the germline V gene. Deletions cut 6 bases from V and 4 bases from J, with 18 bases between. The CDR3 loop spans 15 amino acids. CDR3 sequence: CASSYLQGVIYGYTF. CDR3 in DNA: TGTGCCAGCAGTTACCTACAGGGAGTGATCTATGGCTACACCTTC. Full variable domain (rest looked up from reference TRBV7-2 and TRBJ1-2): GAGVSQSPSNKVTEKGKDVELRCDPISGHTALYWYRQSLGQGLEFLIYFQGNSAPDKSGLPSDRFSAERTGGSVSTLTIQRTQQEDSAVYLCASSYLQGVIYGYTFGSGTRLTVV.

This clonotype was seen only a few times. V and J are TRBV14 and TRBJ1-2; 9 bases map to TRBD1. In germline, CDR1 is SGHDN, CDR2 FVKESK. This CDR3 region has 16 residues. The V gene end was trimmed by 4 bases and the J gene end by 3 bases; junction bases not matched to a gene: 9. The CDR3 bases are TGTGCCAGCAGCCGACAGGGGGGTGCTATGGACTATGGCTACACCTTC. Translated, it gives CASSRQGGAMDYGYTF.

This clonotype was found once. A much larger clone sits a single nucleotide away, making a read error possible. This chain uses TRBV20-1 with TRBJ2-1, with D possibly TRBD1 on 6 matching bases. The CDR3 totals 14 residues. Germline V gene sequence: CDR1 DFQATT, CDR2 SNEGSKA (reference sequence). The CDR3 is CTSSLAGGDNGQFF. CDR3 in DNA: TGCACCTCTTCCCTAGCAGGTGGGGACAATGGGCAGTTCTTC.

The chain couples TRBV2 to TRBJ1-5; D may be TRBD1 (6 bases). The CDR3 is made up of 14 amino acids. Trimming stripped 3 bases from V and 7 bases from J, with 13 bases between. Germline lookup yields CDR1 SNHLY and CDR2 FYNNEI. This CDR3 reads CASSDRGLRQPQHF. For the CDR3, the DNA is TGTGCCAGCAGTGACAGGGGCCTCAGGCAGCCCCAGCATTTT.

Turning to this clonotype: One junction end disagrees with the germline gene, perhaps due to a read error. Here the CDR3 DNA reads TGCAGTGCTAGCCCTTTTATAGGGGGCAATGAGCAGTCCTTC. Residues: CSASPFIGGNEQSF. The genes are TRBV20-1 and TRBJ2-1; 7 bases line up with TRBD1. This CDR3 contains 14 residues. Germline V lookup: CDR1 DFQATT, CDR2 SNEGSKA (reference sequence).

The V gene is TRBV3-1, the J gene TRBJ2-3, with TRBD1 as a possible D gene (6 bases). The CDR3 has 16 amino acids. Germline V gives CDR1 LGHDT, CDR2 YNNKEL (reference sequence). V was clipped by 5 bases and J by 2 bases, with 17 bases between them. The DNA of the CDR3 is TGTGCCAGCAGCGAAGGGGGAACGGCCCTCACAGATACGCAGTATTTT. Amino acid sequence: CASSEGGTALTDTQYF.

This clonotype was found a few times. The chain recombines TRBV7-6 with TRBJ2-6; D uncertain. CDR1 SGHVS and CDR2 FNYEAQ come from the germline V gene. The CDR3 contains 9 residues. V was cut by 10 bases and J by 8 bases, with 3 bases left in between. CDR3 sequence (DNA): TGTGCCATCTCCAACGTCCTGACTTTC. Translating it yields CAISNVLTF.

This chain connects TRBV28 to TRBJ2-7; 11 positions agree with TRBD2. CDR1 and CDR2 (germline): MDHEN, SYDVKM. The CDR3 length is 15 residues. The trim removed 3 bases at V and 6 bases at J, leaving 7 bases unmatched. This CDR3 reads CASSFQLAGVIEQYF. CDR3 coding DNA: TGTGCCAGCAGTTTCCAACTAGCGGGAGTCATCGAGCAGTACTTC.

In this sample, this clonotype turned up a few times. The chain recombines TRBV27 with TRBJ2-1, with a tentative D call TRBD2 (6 bases). The CDR3 extends over 16 amino acids. V shed 2 bases and J shed 0 bases, with 11 bases lying between them. Germline V gene lookup returns CDR1 MNHEY and CDR2 SMNVEV (reference sequence). The DNA of the CDR3 is TGTGCCAGCAGTTTAGGGGGGTTTGCCTCCTACAATGAGCAGTTCTTC. Residues: CASSLGGFASYNEQFF.

This clonotype was seen many times. The gene calls are TRBV4-2 and TRBJ2-3, with D possibly TRBD1 on 5 matching bases. Germline V gives CDR1 LGHNA, CDR2 YNFKEQ. The ends were cut back, 4 bases at V and 4 bases at J, with 15 bases in the middle. The CDR3 totals 15 residues. The DNA of the CDR3 is TGTGCCAGCAGCCCTGCTTGGCAGGGTTCAGATACGCAGTATTTT. This sequence encodes CASSPAWQGSDTQYF.

This clonotype has a single count. The CDR3 here is CASSPGPSNEAFF. Here the CDR3 DNA reads TGTGCCAGCAGCCCCGGGCCTTCAAATGAAGCTTTCTTT. The chain recombines TRBV11-2 with TRBJ1-1; D unclear. The germline V gene has CDR1 SGHAT and CDR2 FQNNGV. This CDR3 has 13 amino acids. Trimming pared 5 bases from V and 7 bases from J, leaving 14 bases between. Variable domain in full (rest from reference TRBV11-2 and TRBJ1-1): EAGVAQSPRYKIIEKRQSVAFWCNPISGHATLYWYQQILGQGPKLLIQFQNNGVVDDSQLPKDRFSAERLKGVDSTLKIQPAKLEDSAVYLCASSPGPSNEAFFGQGTRLTVV.

The V and J genes are TRBV11-2 and TRBJ1-5, with a possible D match to TRBD1 (6 bases). CDR1 and CDR2 from the germline V gene are SGHAT and FQNNGV. Trimming pared 0 bases from V and 3 bases from J, leaving 15 bases between. This CDR3 spans 17 amino acids. This CDR3 is CASSLDGGGGDNQPQHF. For the CDR3, the DNA is TGTGCCAGCAGCTTAGATGGGGGCGGGGGGGACAATCAGCCCCAGCATTTT.

This clonotype was seen many times. This chain links TRBV6-2 or TRBV6-3 with TRBJ1-1, with 7 bases lining up with TRBD1. Germline V gives CDR1 MNHEY, CDR2 SVGEGT. The length of the CDR3 is 17 residues. With 6 bases clipped from V and 3 bases from J, the junction kept 16 bases outside the gene matches. The CDR3: CASSRGGAESLYTEAFF. The CDR3, as DNA: TGTGCCAGCAGCCGAGGGGGCGCGGAATCACTGTACACTGAAGCTTTCTTT.

This clonotype was seen only a few times. The chain carries TRBV28 and TRBJ1-5; D is possibly TRBD1 (5 bases). This CDR3 region has 19 residues. V shed 2 bases and J shed 0 bases, with 20 bases lying between them. Germline loops: CDR1 MDHEN, CDR2 SYDVKM. Here the CDR3 reads CASSLLFGWGIDSNQPQHF. CDR3 bases: TGTGCCAGCAGTTTACTTTTCGGGTGGGGGATCGATAGCAATCAGCCCCAGCATTTT.

This chain connects TRBV7-3 to TRBJ2-7, with TRBD1 as a possible D gene (6 bases). The V end was cut by 4 bases, the J end by 3 bases, with 16 bases between. The CDR3 runs 15 residues. CDR1 and CDR2 (germline): SGHTA, FQGTGA. CDR3 protein: CASSSGWDTNYEQYF. For the CDR3, the DNA is TGTGCCAGCAGCTCGGGGTGGGACACCAACTACGAGCAGTACTTC.

This clonotype has just a few counts. The rearrangement uses TRBV28 and TRBJ1-2; D gene unclear. Per germline, CDR1 MDHEN and CDR2 SYDVKM. The CDR3 length is 13 residues. V lost 8 bases and J 2 bases, leaving 12 bases between the germline ends. CDR3 loop: CASLTLTNYGYTF. In DNA form, the CDR3 reads TGTGCCAGCCTGACATTGACCAACTATGGCTACACCTTC.

The rearrangement uses TRBV5-4 and TRBJ2-3, with 9 bases matching TRBD1. V dropped 3 bases and J dropped 5; count of bases not matched to a gene: 4. In germline, CDR1 is SGHNT, CDR2 YYREEE (reference sequence). The CDR3 covers 14 residues. CDR3: CASSWGQGGDTQYF. CDR3 nucleotides: TGTGCCAGCAGCTGGGGACAGGGAGGAGATACGCAGTATTTT.

At least ten counts were recorded for this clonotype. V is TRBV20-1 and J is TRBJ2-3; 7 nucleotides match TRBD2. After removal of 0 bases from V and 5 bases from J, the junction contained 11 bases not matched to a gene. CDR1 is DFQATT and CDR2 is SNEGSKA in the germline V gene (reference sequence). The CDR3 covers 16 residues. The CDR3 DNA sequence: TGCAGTGCTAGAGATCTCCTAGCGGCCCGGGGAGATACGCAGTATTTT. Its translation: CSARDLLAARGDTQYF.

CDR3 sequence reads: CAISERGQGARTQYF. CDR3 DNA: TGTGCCATCAGTGAGCGGGGACAGGGGGCCAGGACCCAGTACTTC. V is TRBV10-3 and J is TRBJ2-5, with 12 bases fitting TRBD1. The CDR3 loop spans 15 amino acids. Germline values: CDR1 ENHRY, CDR2 SYGVKD. V lost 2 bases, J lost 7 bases, and 5 bases stayed unmatched.

This chain uses TRBV12-3 or TRBV12-4 with TRBJ2-4; tentatively, D is TRBD2 (5 bases). The V end lost 3 bases, the J end lost 0 bases, and 12 bases lay between the germline ends. The CDR3 has 16 amino acids. The CDR3 is CASSLKRLLAKNIQYF. The CDR3 DNA sequence: TGTGCCAGCAGTTTGAAGCGGCTGCTAGCCAAAAACATTCAGTACTTC.

The sample holds many counts of this clonotype. The chain recombines TRBV27 with TRBJ2-7; tentative D call: TRBD1 (5 bases). The CDR3 totals 14 residues. Germline lookup yields CDR1 MNHEY and CDR2 SMNVEV (reference sequence). V was trimmed by 6 bases and J by 3 bases, leaving 15 bases between them. The CDR3 DNA reads as TGTGCCAGCAGCTCTCTGACAGAGCTCTACGAGCAGTACTTC. The encoded protein is CASSSLTELYEQYF.

The J gene is TRBJ2-1, the V gene TRBV24-1; 8 nucleotides line up with TRBD2. J gave up 2 bases and V 4 bases, and 9 bases lay outside the gene matches. The CDR3 extends over 17 amino acids. Looked up from germline, CDR1 is KGHDR and CDR2 is SFDVKD. CDR3 nucleotide sequence: TGTGCCACCAGTGACTCAGGACTAGCCGGAGCCTACAATGAGCAGTTCTTC. Its translation: CATSDSGLAGAYNEQFF.

This clonotype was counted ten times or more. The chain has TRBV27 and TRBJ2-3; D not certain. The V gene lost 7 bases and the J gene lost 3 bases, with 11 bases spanning the gap. Per the germline V gene, CDR1 is MNHEY and CDR2 is SMNVEV (reference sequence). The CDR3 sequence is 13 residues long. The CDR3 DNA follows: TGTGCCAGCACCTGGGCCCTGACAGATACGCAGTATTTT. It yields the protein CASTWALTDTQYF.

The rearrangement uses TRBV7-2 and TRBJ2-7, with a weak D call TRBD1 (5 bases). Germline V gives CDR1 SGHTA, CDR2 FQGNSA. The CDR3 consists of 15 residues. Trimming cost V 5 bases and J 1 base, with 15 bases left between them. The chain's CDR3 is CASSPYQGTSYEQYF. For the CDR3, the DNA is TGTGCCAGCAGCCCCTATCAGGGCACTTCCTACGAGCAGTACTTC.

CDR3: CASSLVGFSGFNEQFF. CDR3 nucleotide sequence: TGTGCCAGCAGTTTGGTCGGATTTAGCGGATTCAATGAGCAGTTCTTC. J is TRBJ2-1 and V is TRBV27; a possible D gene is TRBD2 (6 bases). This CDR3 has 16 residues. Germline-derived CDR1 and CDR2 are MNHEY and SMNVEV (reference sequence). V was cut by 3 bases and J by 6 bases, with 18 bases left in between.

The V gene is TRBV14, the J gene TRBJ2-1; D uncertain. The germline V and J ends were trimmed by 1 base and 8 bases, with 15 bases remaining between them. The germline gives CDR1 SGHDN, CDR2 FVKESK. The CDR3 covers 15 residues. CDR3 in amino acids: CASSQVVGMRDEQFF. DNA for the CDR3: TGTGCCAGCAGCCAAGTGGTGGGGATGCGAGATGAGCAGTTCTTC.